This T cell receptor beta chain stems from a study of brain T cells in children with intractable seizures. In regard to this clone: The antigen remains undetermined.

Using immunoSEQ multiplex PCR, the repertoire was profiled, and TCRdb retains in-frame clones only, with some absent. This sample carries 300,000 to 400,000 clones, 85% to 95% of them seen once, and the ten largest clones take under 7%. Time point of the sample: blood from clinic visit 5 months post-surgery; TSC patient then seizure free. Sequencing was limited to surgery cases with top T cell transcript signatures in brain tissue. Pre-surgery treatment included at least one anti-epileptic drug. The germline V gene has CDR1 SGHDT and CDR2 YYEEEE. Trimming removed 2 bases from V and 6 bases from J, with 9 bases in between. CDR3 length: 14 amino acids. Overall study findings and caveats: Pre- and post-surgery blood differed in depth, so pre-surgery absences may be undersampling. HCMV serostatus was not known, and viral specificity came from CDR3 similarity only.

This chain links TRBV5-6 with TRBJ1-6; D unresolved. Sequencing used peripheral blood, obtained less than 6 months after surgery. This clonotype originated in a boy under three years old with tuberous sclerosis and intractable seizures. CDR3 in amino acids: CASSLGRLNSPLHF. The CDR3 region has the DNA TGTGCCAGCAGCTTAGGGCGGCTTAATTCACCCCTCCACTTT.